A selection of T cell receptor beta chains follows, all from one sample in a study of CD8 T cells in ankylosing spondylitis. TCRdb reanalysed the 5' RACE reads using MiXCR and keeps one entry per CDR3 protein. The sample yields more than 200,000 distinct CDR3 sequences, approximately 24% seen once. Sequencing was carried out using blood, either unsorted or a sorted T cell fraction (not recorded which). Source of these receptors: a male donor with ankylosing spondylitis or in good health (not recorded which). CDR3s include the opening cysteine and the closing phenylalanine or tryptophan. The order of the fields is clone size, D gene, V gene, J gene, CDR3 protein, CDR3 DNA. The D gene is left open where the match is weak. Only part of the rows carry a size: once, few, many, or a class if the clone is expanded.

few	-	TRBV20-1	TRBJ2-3	CSAFTTDTQYF	TGCAGTGCGTTCACGACAGATACGCAGTATTTT
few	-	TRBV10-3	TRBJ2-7	CAISELRQGITYEQYF	TGTGCCATCAGTGAATTGCGGCAGGGGATTACCTACGAGCAGTACTTC
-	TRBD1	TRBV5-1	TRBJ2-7	CASTLDRGEQYF	TGCGCCAGCACCCTGGACAGGGGCGAGCAGTACTTC
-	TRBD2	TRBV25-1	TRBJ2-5	CASSDPASGKETQYF	TGTGCCAGCAGTGACCCCGCTAGCGGGAAAGAGACCCAGTACTTC
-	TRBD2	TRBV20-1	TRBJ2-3	CSARPGLAGGSTDTQYF	TGCAGTGCTAGACCCGGACTAGCGGGGGGTAGCACAGATACGCAGTATTTT
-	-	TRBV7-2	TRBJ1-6	CASSLVQGRNSPLHF	TGTGCCAGCAGCTTAGTTCAGGGACGTAATTCACCCCTCCACTTT
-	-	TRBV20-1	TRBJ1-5	CSASGPNQPQHF	TGCAGTGCTAGTGGGCCTAATCAGCCCCAGCATTTT
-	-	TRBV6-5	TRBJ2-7	CASSRIGYEQYF	TGTGCCAGCAGTCGAATAGGCTACGAGCAGTACTTC
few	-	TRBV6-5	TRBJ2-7	CASSYTSGFPYEQYF	TGTGCCAGCAGTTACACTAGTGGATTTCCCTACGAGCAGTACTTC
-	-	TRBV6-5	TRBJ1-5	CASTLQGVYSNQPQHF	TGTGCCAGCACTTTACAGGGTGTTTATAGCAATCAGCCCCAGCATTTT
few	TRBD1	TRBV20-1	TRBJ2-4	CSARGRQGSQYF	TGCAGTGCTAGAGGAAGACAGGGTAGTCAGTACTTC
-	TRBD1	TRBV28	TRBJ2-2	CASRASRDRITGELFF	TGTGCCAGCAGGGCAAGCCGGGACAGAATCACCGGGGAGCTGTTTTTT
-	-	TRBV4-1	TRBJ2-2	CASSQEGAANTGELFF	TGCGCCAGCAGCCAAGAAGGGGCGGCGAACACCGGGGAGCTGTTTTTT
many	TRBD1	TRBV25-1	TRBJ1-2	CASRDRNRYGYTF	TGTGCCAGCCGGGACAGAAACCGCTATGGCTACACCTTC
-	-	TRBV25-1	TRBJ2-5	CASSDFRDQYF	TGTGCCAGCAGTGATTTTAGGGACCAGTACTTC
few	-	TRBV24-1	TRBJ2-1	CATSDPTRGRGSYNEQFF	TGTGCCACCAGTGACCCTACAAGGGGGAGGGGATCCTACAATGAGCAGTTCTTC
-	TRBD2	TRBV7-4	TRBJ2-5	CTSSLCIRLAGLWGTQYF	TGTACCAGCAGTTTGTGTATCCGCCTAGCGGGGCTTTGGGGGACCCAGTACTTC
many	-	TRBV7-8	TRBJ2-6	CASSFWTPGANVLTF	TGTGCCAGCAGCTTTTGGACCCCCGGGGCCAACGTCCTGACTTTC
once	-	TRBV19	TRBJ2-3	CASRRTFGTDTQYF	TGTGCCAGTAGGAGGACCTTCGGGACAGATACGCAGTATTTT
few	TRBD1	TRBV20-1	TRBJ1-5	CSGGQGLHQPQHF	TGCAGCGGCGGACAGGGCCTTCATCAGCCCCAGCATTTT
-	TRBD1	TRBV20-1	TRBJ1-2	CSASQGGNYGYTF	TGCAGTGCTAGCCAGGGGGGTAACTATGGCTACACCTTC
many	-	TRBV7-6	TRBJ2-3	CASSPSIVQDTQYF	TGTGCCAGCAGCCCGTCTATAGTACAAGATACGCAGTATTTT
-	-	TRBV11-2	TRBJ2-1	CASSHPPKNEQFF	TGTGCCAGCAGCCACCCACCGAAGAATGAGCAGTTCTTC
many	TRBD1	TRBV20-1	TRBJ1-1	CSASRDRTVMNTEAFF	TGCAGTGCTAGCAGGGACAGGACTGTCATGAACACTGAAGCTTTCTTT
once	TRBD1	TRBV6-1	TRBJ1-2	CASSPTGTGGNGYTF	TGTGCCAGCAGCCCGACCGGGACAGGGGGCAATGGCTACACCTTC
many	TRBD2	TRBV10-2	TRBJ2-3	CASMEPRTGTSGGRWGTQYF	TGCGCCAGCATGGAACCAAGAACCGGGACTAGCGGGGGGCGGTGGGGTACGCAGTATTTT
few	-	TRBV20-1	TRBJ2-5	CSVPLQFQETQYF	TGCAGTGTCCCACTCCAGTTCCAAGAGACCCAGTACTTC
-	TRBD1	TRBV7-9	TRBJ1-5	CASSSPHSGTGFNQPQHF	TGTGCCAGCAGCTCCCCTCACTCCGGGACAGGCTTCAATCAGCCCCAGCATTTT
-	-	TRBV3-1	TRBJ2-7	CASSQDGNYEQYF	TGTGCCAGCAGCCAAGACGGCAACTACGAGCAGTACTTC
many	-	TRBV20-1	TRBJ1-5	CSARGRDFNQPQHF	TGCAGTGCGCGGGGCAGGGACTTCAATCAGCCCCAGCATTTT
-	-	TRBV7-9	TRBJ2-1	CASSLVRFSYNEQFF	TGTGCCAGCAGCTTAGTGCGGTTCTCCTACAATGAGCAGTTCTTC
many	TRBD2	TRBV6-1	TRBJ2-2	CASGKGLAFTGELFF	TGTGCCAGCGGCAAGGGACTAGCCTTCACCGGGGAGCTGTTTTTT
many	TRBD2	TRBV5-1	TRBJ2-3	CASSLISGTSTDTQYF	TGCGCCAGCAGCTTGATAAGCGGGACGAGCACAGATACGCAGTATTTT
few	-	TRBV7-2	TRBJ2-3	CASSLVRVDTQYF	TGTGCCAGCAGCTTGGTCCGTGTGGATACGCAGTATTTT
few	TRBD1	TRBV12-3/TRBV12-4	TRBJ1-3	CASSPGQISGNTIYF	TGTGCCAGCAGTCCGGGACAGATCTCTGGAAACACCATATATTTT
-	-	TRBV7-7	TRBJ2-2	CASSPVGAGELFF	TGTGCTAGCAGCCCAGTCGGGGCCGGGGAGCTGTTTTTT
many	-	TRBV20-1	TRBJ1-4	CSATAEGSTNEKLFF	TGCAGTGCCACGGCTGAAGGATCAACTAATGAAAAACTGTTTTTT
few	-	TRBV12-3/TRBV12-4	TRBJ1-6	CASSLLQVYNSPLHF	TGTGCCAGCAGTTTACTACAGGTTTATAATTCACCCCTCCACTTT
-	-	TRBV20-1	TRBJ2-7	CSARERVSGEQYF	TGCAGTGCTAGAGAACGAGTTTCGGGCGAGCAGTACTTC
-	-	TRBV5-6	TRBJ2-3	CAISPWVLSTDTQYF	TGTGCCATCAGCCCCTGGGTCCTCAGCACAGATACGCAGTATTTT
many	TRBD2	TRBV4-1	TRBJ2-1	CASPRLAGGPIYNEQFF	TGCGCCAGCCCTCGGCTAGCGGGGGGCCCTATTTACAATGAGCAGTTCTTC
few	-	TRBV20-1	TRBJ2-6	CSARDRTVLSGANVLTF	TGCAGTGCTAGAGATCGGACAGTCCTCTCTGGGGCCAACGTCCTGACTTTC
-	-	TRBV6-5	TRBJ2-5	CASSYDGRETQYF	TGTGCCAGCAGTTACGACGGGCGGGAGACCCAGTACTTC
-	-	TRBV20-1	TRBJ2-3	CSARDSRTRLADTQYF	TGCAGTGCTAGAGATAGCCGGACCAGGCTCGCAGATACGCAGTATTTT
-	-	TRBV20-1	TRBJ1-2	CSARDGGRVLGANYGYTF	TGCAGTGCTAGAGATGGGGGCAGGGTCTTAGGAGCTAACTATGGCTACACCTTC
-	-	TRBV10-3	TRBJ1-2	CAISDNKGSYGYTF	TGTGCCATCAGTGATAATAAGGGAAGCTATGGCTACACCTTC
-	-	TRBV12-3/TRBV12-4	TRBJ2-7	CASALGGLSYEQYF	TGTGCCAGCGCGTTAGGGGGGCTTTCCTACGAGCAGTACTTC
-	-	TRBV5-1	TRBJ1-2	CASSLAGKGGYTF	TGCGCCAGCAGCTTGGCGGGAAAAGGTGGCTACACCTTC
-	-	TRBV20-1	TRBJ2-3	CSAQGTDTQYF	TGCAGTGCTCAGGGTACAGATACGCAGTATTTT
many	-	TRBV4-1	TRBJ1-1	CASSPKMYSGIDEAFF	TGCGCCAGCAGCCCGAAGATGTACAGCGGGATCGATGAAGCTTTCTTT
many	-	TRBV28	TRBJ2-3	CASSLGKGRDTDTQYF	TGTGCCAGCAGTTTAGGGAAGGGGAGAGACACAGATACGCAGTATTTT
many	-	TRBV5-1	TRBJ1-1	CASSLRISPGTEAFF	TGCGCCAGCAGCTTGCGAATATCCCCGGGTACTGAAGCTTTCTTT
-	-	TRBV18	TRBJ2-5	CASSPPSASEQETQYF	TGTGCCAGCTCACCACCGTCGGCTAGCGAGCAAGAGACCCAGTACTTC
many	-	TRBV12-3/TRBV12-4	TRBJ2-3	CASSFWGTTDTQYF	TGTGCCAGCAGTTTTTGGGGGACCACAGATACGCAGTATTTT
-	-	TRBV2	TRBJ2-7	CASSEDTYYEQYF	TGTGCCAGCAGCGAGGACACTTACTACGAGCAGTACTTC